These T cell receptor beta chains were read from a single sample in a study of T cells in Graves' hyperthyroidism and ophthalmopathy. TCRdb reprocessed the multiplex PCR reads via MiXCR and lists one record per CDR3 protein. The repertoire holds 400,000 or so distinct CDR3 sequences, with 13% to 15% as singletons. The sample comprised blood. These TCRs come from a woman in her 30s with Graves' ophthalmopathy. Both conserved end residues are part of each CDR3. Fields, in order: clone size, D gene, V gene, J gene, CDR3 DNA, CDR3 protein. The D gene is left open where the match is weak. Some rows mark clone size as missing; the rest say once, few, many or name a class of expanded clone.

clone_size: many
d_call: TRBD1
v_call: TRBV5-1
j_call: TRBJ1-5
cdr3_nt: TGCGCCAGCAGCCCGGGGGACAGCTATAGCAATCAGCCCCAGCATTTT
cdr3_aa: CASSPGDSYSNQPQHF

clone_size: -
d_call: -
v_call: TRBV10-3
j_call: TRBJ2-5
cdr3_nt: TGTGCCATCAACGACGGGGGGCGACAAGAGACCCAGTACTTC
cdr3_aa: CAINDGGRQETQYF

clone_size: many
d_call: TRBD2
v_call: TRBV18
j_call: TRBJ2-1
cdr3_nt: TGTGCCAGCTCACCGGCGGGAGGGGGCGCGTGGCAGTTCTTC
cdr3_aa: CASSPAGGGAWQFF

clone_size: many
d_call: TRBD2
v_call: TRBV30
j_call: TRBJ2-7
cdr3_nt: TGTGCCTGGTCTCCTAGCGGCTACGAGCAGTACTTC
cdr3_aa: CAWSPSGYEQYF

clone_size: -
d_call: -
v_call: TRBV10-2
j_call: TRBJ1-3
cdr3_nt: TGCGCCAGCAGTGAGTCTCGACAGGCTGGAAACACCATATATTTT
cdr3_aa: CASSESRQAGNTIYF

clone_size: many
d_call: -
v_call: TRBV27
j_call: TRBJ1-1
cdr3_nt: TGTGCCAGCTGGAGAGGACGGACTGAAGCTTTCTTT
cdr3_aa: CASWRGRTEAFF

clone_size: many
d_call: -
v_call: TRBV5-1
j_call: TRBJ2-5
cdr3_nt: TGCGCCAGCAGTGGGGGCGCCCAAGAGACCCAGTACTTC
cdr3_aa: CASSGGAQETQYF

clone_size: -
d_call: TRBD2
v_call: TRBV10-2
j_call: TRBJ2-5
cdr3_nt: TGCGCCAGCAGGATACGGACTAGGGACGAGACCCAGTACTTC
cdr3_aa: CASRIRTRDETQYF

clone_size: many
d_call: -
v_call: TRBV5-1
j_call: TRBJ1-1
cdr3_nt: TGCGCCAGCAGCTGGGGACATATGAACACTGAAGCTTTCTTT
cdr3_aa: CASSWGHMNTEAFF

clone_size: -
d_call: -
v_call: TRBV28
j_call: TRBJ2-7
cdr3_nt: TGTGCCAGCACCCGGACAGCCTCCTTCTACGAGCAGTACTTC
cdr3_aa: CASTRTASFYEQYF

clone_size: few
d_call: TRBD1
v_call: TRBV19
j_call: TRBJ2-5
cdr3_nt: TGTGCCAGCCAGACAGGGCCCCAAGAGACCCAGTACTTC
cdr3_aa: CASQTGPQETQYF

clone_size: few
d_call: -
v_call: TRBV27
j_call: TRBJ1-5
cdr3_nt: TGTGCCAGCAGTCCTCGCAGGGGTGGCAATCAGCCCCAGCATTTT
cdr3_aa: CASSPRRGGNQPQHF

clone_size: few
d_call: TRBD2
v_call: TRBV12-3/TRBV12-4
j_call: TRBJ2-1
cdr3_nt: TGTGCCAGCAGTTTATTCCAGCGGGACTACAATGAGCAGTTCTTC
cdr3_aa: CASSLFQRDYNEQFF

clone_size: -
d_call: TRBD1
v_call: TRBV4-2
j_call: TRBJ1-2
cdr3_nt: TGTGCCAGCAGCCAAGGGGATAGGACAGGGGGCAACTATGGCTACACCTTC
cdr3_aa: CASSQGDRTGGNYGYTF

clone_size: many
d_call: -
v_call: TRBV20-1
j_call: TRBJ2-5
cdr3_nt: TGCAGTGCTAGAGTGGGGTTCGGAGCCTCAGAGACCCAGTACTTC
cdr3_aa: CSARVGFGASETQYF

clone_size: many
d_call: -
v_call: TRBV12-3/TRBV12-4
j_call: TRBJ1-2
cdr3_nt: TGTGCCAGCAAATCCGGGACATCCTATTTCTATGGCTACACCTTC
cdr3_aa: CASKSGTSYFYGYTF

clone_size: few
d_call: -
v_call: TRBV28
j_call: TRBJ1-1
cdr3_nt: TGTGCCAGCAGTCCCCGCCAGATAACTGAAGCTTTCTTT
cdr3_aa: CASSPRQITEAFF

clone_size: few
d_call: TRBD1
v_call: TRBV19
j_call: TRBJ1-5
cdr3_nt: TGTGCCAGTAGTATAAGTGGACAGGTCCATAATCAGCCCCAGCATTTT
cdr3_aa: CASSISGQVHNQPQHF